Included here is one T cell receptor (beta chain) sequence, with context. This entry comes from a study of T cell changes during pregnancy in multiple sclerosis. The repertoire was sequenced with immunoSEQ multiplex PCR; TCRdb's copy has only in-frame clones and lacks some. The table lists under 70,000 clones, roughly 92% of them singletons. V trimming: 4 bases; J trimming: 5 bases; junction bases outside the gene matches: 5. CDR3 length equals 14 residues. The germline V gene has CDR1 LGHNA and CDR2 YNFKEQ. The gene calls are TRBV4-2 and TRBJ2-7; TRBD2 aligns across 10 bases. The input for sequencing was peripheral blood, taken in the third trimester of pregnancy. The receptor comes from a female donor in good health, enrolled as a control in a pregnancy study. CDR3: CASSRERGGHEQYF. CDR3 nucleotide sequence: TGTGCCAGCAGCCGGGAGCGGGGGGGCCACGAGCAGTACTTC.